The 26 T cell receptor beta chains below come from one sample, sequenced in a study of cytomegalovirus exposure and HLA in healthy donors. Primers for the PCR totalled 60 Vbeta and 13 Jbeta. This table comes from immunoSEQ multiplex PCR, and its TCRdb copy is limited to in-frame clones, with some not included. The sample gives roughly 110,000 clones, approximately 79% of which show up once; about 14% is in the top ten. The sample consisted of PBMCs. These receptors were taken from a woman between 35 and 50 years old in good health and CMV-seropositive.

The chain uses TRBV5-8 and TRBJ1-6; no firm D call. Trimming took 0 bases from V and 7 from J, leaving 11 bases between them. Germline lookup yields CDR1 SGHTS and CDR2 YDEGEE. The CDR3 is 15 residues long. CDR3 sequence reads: CASSLVASRNSPLHF. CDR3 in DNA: TGTGCCAGCAGCTTGGTTGCTTCGCGGAATTCACCCCTCCACTTT.

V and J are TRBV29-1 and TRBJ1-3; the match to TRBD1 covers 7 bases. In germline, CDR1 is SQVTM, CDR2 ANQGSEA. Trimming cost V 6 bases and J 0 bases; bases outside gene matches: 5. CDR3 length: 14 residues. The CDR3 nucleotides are TGCAGCGTGGAGGACAGGAACTCTGGAAACACCATATATTTT. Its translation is CSVEDRNSGNTIYF.

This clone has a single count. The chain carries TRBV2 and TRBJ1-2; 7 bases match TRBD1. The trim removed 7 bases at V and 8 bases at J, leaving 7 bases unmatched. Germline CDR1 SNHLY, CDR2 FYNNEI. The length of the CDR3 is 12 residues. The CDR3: CASNDRVGGYTF. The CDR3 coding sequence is TGTGCCAGCAATGACAGGGTCGGCGGCTACACCTTC.

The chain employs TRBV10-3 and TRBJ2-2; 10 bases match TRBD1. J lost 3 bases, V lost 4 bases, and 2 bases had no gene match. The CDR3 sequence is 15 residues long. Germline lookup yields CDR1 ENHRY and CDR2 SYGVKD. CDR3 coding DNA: TGTGCCATCAGTGTGGGGACAGGGGACACCGGGGAGCTGTTTTTT. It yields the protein CAISVGTGDTGELFF.

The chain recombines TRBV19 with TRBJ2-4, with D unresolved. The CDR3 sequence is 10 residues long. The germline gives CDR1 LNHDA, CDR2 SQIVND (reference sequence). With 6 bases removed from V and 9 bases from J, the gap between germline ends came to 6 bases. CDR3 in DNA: TGTGCCAGTAGCTCGGGCATTCAGTACTTC. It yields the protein CASSSGIQYF.

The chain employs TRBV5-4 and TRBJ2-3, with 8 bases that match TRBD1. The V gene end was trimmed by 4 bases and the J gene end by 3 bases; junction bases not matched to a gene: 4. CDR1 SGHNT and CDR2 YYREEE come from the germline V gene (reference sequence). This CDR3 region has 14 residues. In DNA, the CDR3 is TGTGCCAGCAGCATGGACAGGGCAACAGATACGCAGTATTTT. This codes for CASSMDRATDTQYF.

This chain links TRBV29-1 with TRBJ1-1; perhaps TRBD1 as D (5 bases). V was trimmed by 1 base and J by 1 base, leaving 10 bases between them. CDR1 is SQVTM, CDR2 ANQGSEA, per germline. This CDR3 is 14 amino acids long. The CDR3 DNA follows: TGCAGCGTTGAAGGCCCCGGGGGGAACACTGAAGCTTTCTTT. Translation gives CSVEGPGGNTEAFF.

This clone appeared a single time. The CDR3 loop reads CATSRPGQKNIQYF. CDR3 in DNA: TGTGCCACCAGCAGACCGGGACAGAAAAACATTCAGTACTTC. J is TRBJ2-4 and V is TRBV15; 7 bases are a match to TRBD1. The trim removed 2 bases at V and 4 bases at J, leaving 2 bases unmatched. Per germline, CDR1 LNHNV and CDR2 YYDKDF (reference sequence). This CDR3 spans 14 amino acids.

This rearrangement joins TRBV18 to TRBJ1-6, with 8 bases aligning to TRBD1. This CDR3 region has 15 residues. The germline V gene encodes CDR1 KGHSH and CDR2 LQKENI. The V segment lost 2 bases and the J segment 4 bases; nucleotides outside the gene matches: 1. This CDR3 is CASSPTGGYNSPLHF. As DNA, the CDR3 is TGTGCCAGCTCACCAACAGGGGGGTATAATTCACCCCTCCACTTT.

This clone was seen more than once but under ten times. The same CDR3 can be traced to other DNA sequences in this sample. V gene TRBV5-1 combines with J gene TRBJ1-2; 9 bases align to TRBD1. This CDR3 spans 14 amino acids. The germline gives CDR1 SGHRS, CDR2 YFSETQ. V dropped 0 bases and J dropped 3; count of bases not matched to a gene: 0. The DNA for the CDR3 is TGCGCCAGCAGCTTGGGACAGGGGGACTATGGCTACACCTTC. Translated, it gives CASSLGQGDYGYTF.

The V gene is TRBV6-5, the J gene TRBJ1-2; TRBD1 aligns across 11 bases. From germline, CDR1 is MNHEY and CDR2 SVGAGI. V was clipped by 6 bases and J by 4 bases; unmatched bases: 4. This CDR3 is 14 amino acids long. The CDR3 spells CASRRDRGGYGYTF. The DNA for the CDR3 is TGTGCCAGCAGACGGGACAGGGGGGGCTATGGCTACACCTTC.

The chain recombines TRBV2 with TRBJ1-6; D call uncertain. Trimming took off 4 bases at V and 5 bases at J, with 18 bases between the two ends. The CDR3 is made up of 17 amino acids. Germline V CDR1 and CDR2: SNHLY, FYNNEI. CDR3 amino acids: CASSGRTSTAHNSPLHF. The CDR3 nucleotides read TGTGCCAGCAGTGGCAGAACATCGACTGCCCATAATTCACCCCTCCACTTT.

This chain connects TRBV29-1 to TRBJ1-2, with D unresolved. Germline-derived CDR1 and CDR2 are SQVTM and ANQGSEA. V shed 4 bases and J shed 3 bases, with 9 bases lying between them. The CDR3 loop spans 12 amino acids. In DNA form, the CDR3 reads TGCAGCGTTGCAGGCTTCGACTATGGCTACACCTTC. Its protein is CSVAGFDYGYTF.

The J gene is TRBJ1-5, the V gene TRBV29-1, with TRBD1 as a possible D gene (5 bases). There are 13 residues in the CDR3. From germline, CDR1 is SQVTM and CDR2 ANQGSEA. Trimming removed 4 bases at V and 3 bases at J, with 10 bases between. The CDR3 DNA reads TGCAGCGTTGGGAGACAGTACAATCAGCCCCAGCATTTT. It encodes CSVGRQYNQPQHF.

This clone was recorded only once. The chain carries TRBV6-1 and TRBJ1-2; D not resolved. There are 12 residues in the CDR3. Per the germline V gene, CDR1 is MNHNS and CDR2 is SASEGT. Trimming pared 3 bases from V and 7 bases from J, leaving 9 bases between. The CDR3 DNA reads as TGTGCCAGCAGTGATCTGGCGGCTGGCTACACCTTC. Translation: CASSDLAAGYTF.

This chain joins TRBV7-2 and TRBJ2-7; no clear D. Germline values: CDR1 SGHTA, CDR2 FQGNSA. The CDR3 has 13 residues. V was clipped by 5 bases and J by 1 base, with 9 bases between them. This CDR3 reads CASSPGRSYEQYF. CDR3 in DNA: TGTGCCAGCAGCCCTGGCAGGTCCTACGAGCAGTACTTC.

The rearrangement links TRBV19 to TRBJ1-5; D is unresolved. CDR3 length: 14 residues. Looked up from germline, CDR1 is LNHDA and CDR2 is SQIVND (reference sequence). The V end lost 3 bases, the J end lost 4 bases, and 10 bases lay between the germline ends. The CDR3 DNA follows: TGTGCCAGTAGTATCAGGCTCCGGAATCAGCCCCAGCATTTT. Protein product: CASSIRLRNQPQHF.

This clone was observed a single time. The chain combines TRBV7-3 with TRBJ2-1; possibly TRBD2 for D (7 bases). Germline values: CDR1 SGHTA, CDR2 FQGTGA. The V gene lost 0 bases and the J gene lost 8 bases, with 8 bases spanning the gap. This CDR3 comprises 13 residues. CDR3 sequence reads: CASSLTGGHEQFF. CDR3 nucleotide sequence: TGTGCCAGCAGCTTAACCGGGGGGCATGAGCAGTTCTTC.

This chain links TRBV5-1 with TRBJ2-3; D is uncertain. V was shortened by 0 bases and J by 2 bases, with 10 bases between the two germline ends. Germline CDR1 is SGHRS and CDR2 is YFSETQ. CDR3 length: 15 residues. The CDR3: CASSLGNIYTDTQYF. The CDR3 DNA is TGCGCCAGCAGCTTGGGAAACATATACACAGATACGCAGTATTTT.

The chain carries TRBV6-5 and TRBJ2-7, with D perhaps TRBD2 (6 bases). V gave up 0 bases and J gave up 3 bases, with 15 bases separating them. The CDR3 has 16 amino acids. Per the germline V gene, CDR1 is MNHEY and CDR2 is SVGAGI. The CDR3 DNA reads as TGTGCCAGCAGTTACTCTCGCAGCCGGGGAGGCTACGAGCAGTACTTC. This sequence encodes CASSYSRSRGGYEQYF.

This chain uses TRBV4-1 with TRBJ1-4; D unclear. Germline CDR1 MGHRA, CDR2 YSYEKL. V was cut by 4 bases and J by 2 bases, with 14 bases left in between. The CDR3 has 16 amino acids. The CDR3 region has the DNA TGCGCCAGCAGCCCCTCGGGGTTAGGGACTAATGAAAAACTGTTTTTT. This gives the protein CASSPSGLGTNEKLFF.

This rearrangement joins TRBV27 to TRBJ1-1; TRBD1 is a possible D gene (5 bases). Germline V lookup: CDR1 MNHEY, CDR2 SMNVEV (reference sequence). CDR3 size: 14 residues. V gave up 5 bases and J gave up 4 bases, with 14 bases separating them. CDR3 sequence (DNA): TGTGCCAGCAGTGGGCCCGGGGGTGTCACTGAAGCTTTCTTT. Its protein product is CASSGPGGVTEAFF.

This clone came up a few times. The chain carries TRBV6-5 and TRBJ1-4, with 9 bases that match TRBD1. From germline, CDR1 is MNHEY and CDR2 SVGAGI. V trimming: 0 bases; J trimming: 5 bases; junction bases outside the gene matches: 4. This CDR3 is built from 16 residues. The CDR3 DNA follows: TGTGCCAGCAGTTACTCTACGGGACAGGGAAATGAAAAACTGTTTTTT. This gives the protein CASSYSTGQGNEKLFF.

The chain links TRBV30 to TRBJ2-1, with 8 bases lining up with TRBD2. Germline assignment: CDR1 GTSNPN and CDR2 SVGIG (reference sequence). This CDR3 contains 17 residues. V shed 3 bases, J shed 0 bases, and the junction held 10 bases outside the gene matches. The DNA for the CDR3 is TGTGCCTGGAGATCTAGCGGGTTAAGCAACTCCTACAATGAGCAGTTCTTC. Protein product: CAWRSSGLSNSYNEQFF.

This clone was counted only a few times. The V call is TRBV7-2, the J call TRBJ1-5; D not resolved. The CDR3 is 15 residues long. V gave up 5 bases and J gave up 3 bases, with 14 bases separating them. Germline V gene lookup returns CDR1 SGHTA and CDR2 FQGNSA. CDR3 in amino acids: CASSINGVVNQPQHF. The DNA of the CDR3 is TGTGCCAGCAGCATTAACGGGGTTGTCAATCAGCCCCAGCATTTT.

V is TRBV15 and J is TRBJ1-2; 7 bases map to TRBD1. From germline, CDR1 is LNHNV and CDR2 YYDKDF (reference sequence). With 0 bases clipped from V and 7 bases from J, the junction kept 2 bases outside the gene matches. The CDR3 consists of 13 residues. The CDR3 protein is CATSRDPGGGYTF. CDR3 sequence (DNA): TGTGCCACCAGCAGAGACCCAGGGGGTGGCTACACCTTC.